This T cell receptor (beta chain) was sequenced for a study of PD-1 blockade in mismatch repair-deficient tumors. Worth noting for this clone: The antigen is undetermined.

Measured with immunoSEQ multiplex PCR; TCRdb has only the in-frame clones, and not every one. This table has 16,000 or so clones, less than 85% appearing once. Indicated time point: 10-day in vitro stimulation with candidate neoantigen peptide 5. A few pembrolizumab responders had their TCRs sequenced. A roughly ten-day in vitro culture was run per each of fewer than ten reactive peptides. J was trimmed by 1 base and V by 4 bases; bases with no gene match: 5. This CDR3 comprises 16 residues. Germline V gives CDR1 SGHRS, CDR2 YFSETQ. The chain is built from TRBV5-1 and TRBJ1-4; 9 bases are a match to TRBD1. This material consisted of cells cultured in vitro, taken from a patient treated with pembrolizumab. The source is an adult with mismatch repair-deficient cancer. The CDR3 reads CASSLRQGGTNEKLFF. The DNA for the CDR3 is TGCGCCAGCAGCCTGAGACAGGGGGGAACTAATGAAAAACTGTTTTTT.